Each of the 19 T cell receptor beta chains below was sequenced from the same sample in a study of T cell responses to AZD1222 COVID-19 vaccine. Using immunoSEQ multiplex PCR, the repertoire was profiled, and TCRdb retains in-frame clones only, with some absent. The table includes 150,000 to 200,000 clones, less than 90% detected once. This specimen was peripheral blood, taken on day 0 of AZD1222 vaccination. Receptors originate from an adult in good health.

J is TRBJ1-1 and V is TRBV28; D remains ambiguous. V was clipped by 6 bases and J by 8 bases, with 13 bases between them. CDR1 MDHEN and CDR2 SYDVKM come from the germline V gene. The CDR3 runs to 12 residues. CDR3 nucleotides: TGTGCCAGCAGCCTTCTGACGGGAGAAGCTTTCTTT. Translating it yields CASSLLTGEAFF.

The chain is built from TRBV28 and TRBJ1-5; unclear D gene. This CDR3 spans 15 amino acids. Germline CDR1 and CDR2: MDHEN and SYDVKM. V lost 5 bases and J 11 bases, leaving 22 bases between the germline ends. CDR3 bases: TGTGCCAGCAGTCCTCTTAACGAAGAGATTCAAGCCCAGCATTTT. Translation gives CASSPLNEEIQAQHF.

The CDR3 spells CASSWIAGGSLSSYNEQFF. The DNA for the CDR3 is TGTGCCAGCAGCTGGATAGCGGGAGGCTCTTTATCCTCCTACAATGAGCAGTTCTTC. This chain joins TRBV13 and TRBJ2-1; TRBD2 matches at 10 bases. CDR1 and CDR2 from the germline V gene are PRHDT and FYEKMQ (reference sequence). V trimming: 4 bases; J trimming: 0 bases; junction bases outside the gene matches: 12. The CDR3 is 19 amino acids. Looking up the rest from reference TRBV13 and TRBJ2-1 gives the full variable domain: AAGVIQSPRHLIKEKRETATLKCYPIPRHDTVYWYQQGPGQDPQFLISFYEKMQSDKGSIPDRFSAQQFSDYHSELNMSSLELGDSALYFCASSWIAGGSLSSYNEQFFGPGTRLTVL.

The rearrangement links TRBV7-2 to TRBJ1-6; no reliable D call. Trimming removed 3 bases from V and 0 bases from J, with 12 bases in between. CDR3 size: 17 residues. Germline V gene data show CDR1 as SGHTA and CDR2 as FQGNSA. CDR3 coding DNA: TGTGCCAGCAGCTTTTTGGGAAGAAGCTCCTATAATTCACCCCTCCACTTT. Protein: CASSFLGRSSYNSPLHF.

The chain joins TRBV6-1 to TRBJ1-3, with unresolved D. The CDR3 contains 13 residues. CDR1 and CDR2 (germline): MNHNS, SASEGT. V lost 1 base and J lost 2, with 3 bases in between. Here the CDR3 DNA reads TGTGCCAGCAGTGAAGGGGCTGGAAACACCATATATTTT. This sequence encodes CASSEGAGNTIYF.

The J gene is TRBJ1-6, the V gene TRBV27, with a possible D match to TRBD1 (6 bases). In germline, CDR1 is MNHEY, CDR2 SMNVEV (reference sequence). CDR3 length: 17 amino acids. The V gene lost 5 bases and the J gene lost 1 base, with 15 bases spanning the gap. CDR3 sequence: CASSPLQGRSYNSPLHF. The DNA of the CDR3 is TGTGCCAGCAGTCCCCTCCAGGGGAGATCCTATAATTCACCCCTCCACTTT.

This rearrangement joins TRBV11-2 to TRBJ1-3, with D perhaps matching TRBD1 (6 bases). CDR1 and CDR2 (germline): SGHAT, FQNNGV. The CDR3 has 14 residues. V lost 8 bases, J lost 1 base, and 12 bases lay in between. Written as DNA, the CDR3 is TGTGCCAGCCTCAGGGGCAGATCTGGAAACACCATATATTTT. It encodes CASLRGRSGNTIYF.

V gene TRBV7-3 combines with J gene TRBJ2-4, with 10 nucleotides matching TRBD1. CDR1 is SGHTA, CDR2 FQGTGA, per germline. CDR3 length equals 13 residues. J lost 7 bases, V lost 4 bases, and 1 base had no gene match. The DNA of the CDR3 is TGTGCCAGCAGCTCGGACAGGGGGAACATTCAGTACTTC. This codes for CASSSDRGNIQYF.

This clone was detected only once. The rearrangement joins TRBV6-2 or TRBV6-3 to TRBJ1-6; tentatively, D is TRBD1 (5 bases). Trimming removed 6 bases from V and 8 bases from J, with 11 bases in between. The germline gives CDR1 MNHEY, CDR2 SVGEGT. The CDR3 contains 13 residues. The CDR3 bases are TGTGCCAGCAGCGGGACTCCAGATTCACCCCTCCACTTT. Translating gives CASSGTPDSPLHF.

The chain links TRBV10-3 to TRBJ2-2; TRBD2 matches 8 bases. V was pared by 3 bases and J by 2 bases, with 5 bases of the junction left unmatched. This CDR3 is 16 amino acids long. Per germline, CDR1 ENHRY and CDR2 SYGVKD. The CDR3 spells CAISESGLANTGELFF. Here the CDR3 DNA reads TGTGCCATCAGTGAAAGCGGACTAGCCAACACCGGGGAGCTGTTTTTT.

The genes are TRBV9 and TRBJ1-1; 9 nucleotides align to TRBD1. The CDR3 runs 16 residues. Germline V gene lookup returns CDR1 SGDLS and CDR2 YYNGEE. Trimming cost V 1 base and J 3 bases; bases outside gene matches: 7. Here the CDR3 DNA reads TGTGCCAGCAGCGTAATCGGGACAGGGTACGACACTGAAGCTTTCTTT. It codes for CASSVIGTGYDTEAFF.

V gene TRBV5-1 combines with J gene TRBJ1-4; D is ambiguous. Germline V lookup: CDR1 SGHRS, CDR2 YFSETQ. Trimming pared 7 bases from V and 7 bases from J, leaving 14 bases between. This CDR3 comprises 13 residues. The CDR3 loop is CASSQPGGEKLFF. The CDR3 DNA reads TGCGCCAGCTCACAGCCCGGTGGTGAAAAACTGTTTTTT.

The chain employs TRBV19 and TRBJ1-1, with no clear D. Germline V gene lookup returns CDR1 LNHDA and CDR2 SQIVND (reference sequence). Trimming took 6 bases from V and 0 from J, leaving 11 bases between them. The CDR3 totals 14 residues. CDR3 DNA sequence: TGTGCCAGTAGACCAATTGGCTTGAACACTGAAGCTTTCTTT. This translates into CASRPIGLNTEAFF.

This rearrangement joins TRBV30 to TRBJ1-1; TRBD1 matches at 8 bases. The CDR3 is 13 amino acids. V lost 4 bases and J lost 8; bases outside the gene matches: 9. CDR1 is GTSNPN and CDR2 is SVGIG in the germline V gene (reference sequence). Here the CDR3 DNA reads TGTGCCTGGAAAAAGGACAGGGCGGCCGAAGCTTTCTTT. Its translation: CAWKKDRAAEAFF.

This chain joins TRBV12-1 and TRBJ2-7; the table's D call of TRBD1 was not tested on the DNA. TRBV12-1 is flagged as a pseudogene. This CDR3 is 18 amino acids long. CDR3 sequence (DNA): TGTGCCAGCAGCTTTGGATGGAAACAGGGTCATAGCTCCTACGAGCAGTACGTC. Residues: CASSFGWKQGHSSYEQYV.

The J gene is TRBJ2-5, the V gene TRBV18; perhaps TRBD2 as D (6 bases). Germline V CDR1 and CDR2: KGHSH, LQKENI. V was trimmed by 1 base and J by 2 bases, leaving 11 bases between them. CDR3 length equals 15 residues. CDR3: CASSPQRRGQETQYF. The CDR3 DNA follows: TGTGCCAGCTCACCACAGCGGAGGGGACAAGAGACCCAGTACTTC.

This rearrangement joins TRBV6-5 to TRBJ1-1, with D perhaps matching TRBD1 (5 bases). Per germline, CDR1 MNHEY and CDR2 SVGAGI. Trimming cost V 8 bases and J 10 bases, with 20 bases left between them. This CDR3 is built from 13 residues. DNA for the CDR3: TGTGCCAGCCAATCCGCGGGGGTTGGTGTAGCTTTCTTT. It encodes CASQSAGVGVAFF.

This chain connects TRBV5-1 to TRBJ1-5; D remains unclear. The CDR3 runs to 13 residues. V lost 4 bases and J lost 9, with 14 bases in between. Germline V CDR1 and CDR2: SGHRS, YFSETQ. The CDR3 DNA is TGCGCCAGCAGCCCTGACGGTACCGGGCCCCAGCATTTT. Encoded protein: CASSPDGTGPQHF.

Written as DNA, the CDR3 is TGTGCCACCAAGGGCAGGGGGAATGGCTACACCTTC. This codes for CATKGRGNGYTF. This chain joins TRBV19 and TRBJ1-2, with TRBD1 matching 7 bases. There are 12 residues in the CDR3. Germline assignment: CDR1 LNHDA and CDR2 SQIVND (reference sequence). Losses at the gene ends were 10 bases for V and 6 bases for J; bases not matched to a gene: 8.